This TCR beta chain came from a study of cytomegalovirus exposure and HLA in healthy donors. Primers included in the PCR were 60 Vbeta and 13 Jbeta primers. Assay used: immunoSEQ multiplex PCR; TCRdb lists only in-frame clones, some missing. The table includes hundreds of thousands of clones, 60% to 80% detected once. The CDR3 has 16 amino acids. From germline, CDR1 is KGHSH and CDR2 LQKENI. V shed 2 bases, J shed 4 bases, and the junction held 10 bases outside the gene matches. Turning to this clone: The antigen is unknown.

Notes on the study in general: The study flagged about 160 TCR beta chains as cytomegalovirus-associated.

The sample was PBMCs. This chain links TRBV18 with TRBJ1-1, with TRBD1 matching over 7 bases. This TCR was recovered from a man between 18 and 29 years old in good health and CMV-seronegative. CDR3 sequence: CASSPSVDRASTEAFF. The CDR3 coding sequence is TGTGCCAGCTCACCAAGCGTTGACAGGGCCAGCACTGAAGCTTTCTTT. Complete variable domain (other parts from reference TRBV18 and TRBJ1-1): NAGVMQNPRHLVRRRGQEARLRCSPMKGHSHVYWYRQLPEEGLKFMVYLQKENIIDESGMPKERFSAEFPKEGPSILRIQQVVRGDSAAYFCASSPSVDRASTEAFFGQGTRLTVV.